This TCR beta chain was retrieved from a study of T cell clusters in autoimmune cytopenias. TRB was amplified from around 0.25 ug of peripheral blood genomic DNA per sample. Germline-derived CDR1 and CDR2 are SGHRS and YFSETQ. The CDR3 is made up of 14 amino acids. TRB rearrangements were amplified by touch-down multiplex PCR with mixed TRB-A/B primers. Reprocessing the multiplex PCR reads, TCRdb reports a single entry for every CDR3 protein and omits DNA. This repertoire includes approximately 5,900 distinct CDR3 sequences. These sequences were also reported in another study, on T cell repertoires in aging, cancer and after chemotherapy.

The chain has TRBV5-1 and TRBJ2-3. The sequencing sample was made of peripheral blood. This TCR was sampled from a human donor in good health. Here the CDR3 reads CASRGTTTTDTQYF.